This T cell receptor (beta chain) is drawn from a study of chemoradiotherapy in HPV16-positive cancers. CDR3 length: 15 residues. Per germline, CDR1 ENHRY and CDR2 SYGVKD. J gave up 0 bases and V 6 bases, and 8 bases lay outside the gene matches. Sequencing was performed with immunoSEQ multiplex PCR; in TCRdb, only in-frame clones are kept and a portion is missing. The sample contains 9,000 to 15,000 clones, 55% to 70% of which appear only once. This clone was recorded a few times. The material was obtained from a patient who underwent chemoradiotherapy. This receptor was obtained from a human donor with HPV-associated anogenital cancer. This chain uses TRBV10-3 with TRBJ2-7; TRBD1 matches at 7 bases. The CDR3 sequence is CAISYGQVVSYEQYF. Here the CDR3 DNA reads TGTGCCATCAGCTACGGACAGGTCGTCTCCTACGAGCAGTACTTC.